The T cell receptor (beta chain) under discussion was sequenced for a study of T-cell reconstitution after alpha-beta-depleted transplantation in children. Preparation of the TCRbeta library was carried out with unique molecular identifiers. MiXCR, applied by TCRdb to the PCR reads, yields one record per CDR3 protein. Counted here are a few hundred thousand distinct CDR3 sequences, about 9.3% occurring once; the ten biggest clones make up less than 2.5%. V lost 2 bases and J 8 bases, leaving 18 bases between the germline ends. The CDR3 loop spans 16 amino acids. CDR1 and CDR2 (germline): KGHDR, SFDVKD.

The sample in question was PBMCs from the stem cell graft donor, obtained from the stem cell graft. The genes are TRBV24-1 and TRBJ2-1; D assignment may be TRBD1 or TRBD2 (5 bases each). The receptor comes from a human donor who donated a stem cell graft to a child with acute lymphoblastic leukemia. The CDR3 loop is CATSDSAGLGPDEQFF. The CDR3, as DNA: TGTGCCACCAGTGATTCAGCCGGACTGGGACCGGATGAGCAGTTCTTC.